This record covers a single T cell receptor (beta chain). The sample comes from a study of blood T cell repertoires in COVID-19. At the level of the study: The United States, Italy and Spain were the sources of the acute and convalescent COVID-19 samples. T cells, B-cell-depleted T cells, or PBMCs provided the cDNA or gDNA that served as material.

The CDR3 runs 13 residues. CDR1 is LGHDT and CDR2 is YNNKEL in the germline V gene (reference sequence). V shed 3 bases, J shed 7 bases, and the junction held 6 bases outside the gene matches. The authors' processing: Reference gene primer amplification yielded estimated nucleated cell counts. The repertoire was sequenced with immunoSEQ multiplex PCR; TCRdb's copy has only in-frame clones and lacks some. V, J and clone size are those of that table, while D and trimming were read from the DNA. This sample has about 100,000 clones, with approximately 87% found just once. This rearrangement joins TRBV3-1 (or the pseudogene TRBV3-2) to TRBJ2-7, with 7 bases matching TRBD1. The sequence derives from a human donor in a cohort sampled during active COVID-19. Source material: peripheral blood. CDR3 DNA sequence: TGTGCCAGCAGCCATAAGGGGGCAGGGGAGCAGTACTTC. Protein sequence: CASSHKGAGEQYF.